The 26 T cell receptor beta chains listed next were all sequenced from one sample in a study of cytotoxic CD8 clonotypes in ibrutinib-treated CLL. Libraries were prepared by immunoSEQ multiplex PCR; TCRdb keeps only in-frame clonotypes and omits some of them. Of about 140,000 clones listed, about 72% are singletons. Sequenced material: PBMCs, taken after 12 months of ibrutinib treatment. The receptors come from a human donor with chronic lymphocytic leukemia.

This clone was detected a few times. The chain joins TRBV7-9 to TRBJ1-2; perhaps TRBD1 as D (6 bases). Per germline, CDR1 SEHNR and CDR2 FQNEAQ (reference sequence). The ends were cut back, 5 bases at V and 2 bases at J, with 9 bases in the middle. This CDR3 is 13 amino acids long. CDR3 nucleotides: TGTGCCAGCAGCCGGACAGAAAACTATGGCTACACCTTC. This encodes CASSRTENYGYTF.

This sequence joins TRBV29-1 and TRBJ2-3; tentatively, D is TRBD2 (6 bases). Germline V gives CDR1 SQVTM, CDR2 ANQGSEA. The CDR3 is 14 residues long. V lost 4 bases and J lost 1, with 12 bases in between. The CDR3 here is CSVAVTSGTDTQYF. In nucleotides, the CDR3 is TGCAGCGTTGCCGTGACTAGTGGCACAGATACGCAGTATTTT.

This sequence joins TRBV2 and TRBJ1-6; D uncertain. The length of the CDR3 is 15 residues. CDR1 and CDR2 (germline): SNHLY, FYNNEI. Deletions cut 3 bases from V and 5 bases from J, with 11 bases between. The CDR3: CASSDAERHNSPLHF. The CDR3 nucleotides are TGTGCCAGCAGTGATGCTGAACGCCATAATTCACCCCTCCACTTT.

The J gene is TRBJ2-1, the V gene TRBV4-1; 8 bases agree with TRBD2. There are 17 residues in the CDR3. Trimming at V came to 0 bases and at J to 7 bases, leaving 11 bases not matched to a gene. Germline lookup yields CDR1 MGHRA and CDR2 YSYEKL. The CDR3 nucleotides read TGCGCCAGCAGCCAAGATGAGGGCGGGAGGATTTATAATGAGCAGTTCTTC. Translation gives CASSQDEGGRIYNEQFF.

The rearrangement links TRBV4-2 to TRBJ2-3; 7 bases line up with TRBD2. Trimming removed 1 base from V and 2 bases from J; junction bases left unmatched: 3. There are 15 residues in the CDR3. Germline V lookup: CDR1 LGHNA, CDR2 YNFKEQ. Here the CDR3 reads CASSQGSGITDTQYF. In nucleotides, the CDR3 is TGTGCCAGCAGCCAAGGGAGCGGGATCACAGATACGCAGTATTTT.

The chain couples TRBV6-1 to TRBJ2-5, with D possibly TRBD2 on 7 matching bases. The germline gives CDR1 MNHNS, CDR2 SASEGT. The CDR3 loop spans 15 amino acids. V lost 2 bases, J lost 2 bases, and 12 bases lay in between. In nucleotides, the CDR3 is TGTGCCAGCAGTGAAATTAAGGGGGGGCAAGAGACCCAGTACTTC. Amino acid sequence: CASSEIKGGQETQYF.

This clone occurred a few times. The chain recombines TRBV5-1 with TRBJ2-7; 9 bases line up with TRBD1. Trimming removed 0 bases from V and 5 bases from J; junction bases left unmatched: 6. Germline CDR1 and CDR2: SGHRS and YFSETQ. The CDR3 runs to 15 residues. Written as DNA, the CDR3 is TGCGCCAGCAGCTTGGGCAGGACAGGGGTGGACGAGCAGTACTTC. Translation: CASSLGRTGVDEQYF.

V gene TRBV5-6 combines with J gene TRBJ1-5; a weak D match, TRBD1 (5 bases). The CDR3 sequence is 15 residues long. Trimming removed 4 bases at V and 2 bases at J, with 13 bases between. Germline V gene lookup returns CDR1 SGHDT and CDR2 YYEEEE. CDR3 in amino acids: CASSDRGSGNQPQHF. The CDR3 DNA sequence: TGTGCCAGCAGCGACCGGGGGTCGGGCAATCAGCCCCAGCATTTT.

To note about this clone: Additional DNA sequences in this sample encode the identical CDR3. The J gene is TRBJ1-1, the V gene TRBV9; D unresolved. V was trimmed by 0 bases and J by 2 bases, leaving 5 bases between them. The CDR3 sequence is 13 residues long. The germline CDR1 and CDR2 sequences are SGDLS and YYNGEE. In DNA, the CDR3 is TGTGCCAGCAGCGTAGGTAGCAACACTGAAGCTTTCTTT. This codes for CASSVGSNTEAFF.

This chain's CDR3 is CASSSDRVETQYF. Here the CDR3 DNA reads TGTGCCAGCAGCAGTGACAGGGTAGAGACCCAGTACTTC. V is TRBV5-4 and J is TRBJ2-5, with 7 bases identical to TRBD1. V was clipped by 4 bases and J by 4 bases; unmatched bases: 4. The CDR3 is 13 residues long. The germline V gene has CDR1 SGHNT and CDR2 YYREEE (reference sequence).

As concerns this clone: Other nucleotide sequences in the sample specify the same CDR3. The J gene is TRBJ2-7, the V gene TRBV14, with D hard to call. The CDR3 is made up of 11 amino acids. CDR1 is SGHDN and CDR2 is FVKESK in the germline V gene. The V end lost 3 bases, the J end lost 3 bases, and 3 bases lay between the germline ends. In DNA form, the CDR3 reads TGTGCCAGCAGCCATAGCTACGAGCAGTACTTC. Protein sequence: CASSHSYEQYF.

The DNA for the CDR3 is TGTGCCAGCAGCTTCCTGGGTTCGGGGTTCGAGCAGTACTTC. It translates to CASSFLGSGFEQYF. The V gene is TRBV5-6, the J gene TRBJ2-7; the D gene is possibly TRBD2 (5 bases). The V gene's germline CDR1 is SGHDT and CDR2 YYEEEE. The ends were cut back, 2 bases at V and 6 bases at J, with 15 bases in the middle. This CDR3 is built from 14 residues.

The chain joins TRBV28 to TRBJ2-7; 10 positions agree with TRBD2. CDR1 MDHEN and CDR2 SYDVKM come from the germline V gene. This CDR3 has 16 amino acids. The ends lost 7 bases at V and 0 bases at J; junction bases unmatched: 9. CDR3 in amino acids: CASTLRLAGASYEQYF. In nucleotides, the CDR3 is TGTGCCAGCACCTTAAGGCTAGCGGGAGCCTCCTACGAGCAGTACTTC. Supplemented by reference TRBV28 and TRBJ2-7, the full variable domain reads DVKVTQSSRYLVKRTGEKVFLECVQDMDHENMFWYRQDPGLGLRLIYFSYDVKMKEKGDIPEGYSVSREKKERFSLILESASTNQTSMYLCASTLRLAGASYEQYFGPGTRLTVT.

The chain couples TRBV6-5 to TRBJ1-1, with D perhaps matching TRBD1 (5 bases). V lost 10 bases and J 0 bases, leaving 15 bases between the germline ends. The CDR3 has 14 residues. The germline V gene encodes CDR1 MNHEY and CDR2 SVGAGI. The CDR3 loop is CAIRDGSLNTEAFF. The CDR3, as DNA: TGTGCCATCAGGGACGGCAGCTTGAACACTGAAGCTTTCTTT.

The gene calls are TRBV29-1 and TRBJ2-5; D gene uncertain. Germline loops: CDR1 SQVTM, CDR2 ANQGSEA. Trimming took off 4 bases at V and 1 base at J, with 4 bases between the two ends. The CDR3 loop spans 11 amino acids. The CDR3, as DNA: TGCAGCGTTGGCGGCCAAGAGACCCAGTACTTC. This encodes CSVGGQETQYF.

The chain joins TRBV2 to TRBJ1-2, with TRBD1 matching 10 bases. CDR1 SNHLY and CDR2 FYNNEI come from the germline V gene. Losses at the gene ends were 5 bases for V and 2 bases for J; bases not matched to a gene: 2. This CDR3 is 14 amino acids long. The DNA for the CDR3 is TGTGCCAGCAGTCAGGGACAGGGGAACTATGGCTACACCTTC. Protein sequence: CASSQGQGNYGYTF.

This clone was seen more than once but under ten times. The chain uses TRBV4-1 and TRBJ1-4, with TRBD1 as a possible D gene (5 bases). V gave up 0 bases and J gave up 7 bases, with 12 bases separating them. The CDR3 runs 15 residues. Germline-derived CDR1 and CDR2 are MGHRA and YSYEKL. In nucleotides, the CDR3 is TGCGCCAGCAGCCAAGATTGGCAGGGTTTTGAAAAACTGTTTTTT. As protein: CASSQDWQGFEKLFF.

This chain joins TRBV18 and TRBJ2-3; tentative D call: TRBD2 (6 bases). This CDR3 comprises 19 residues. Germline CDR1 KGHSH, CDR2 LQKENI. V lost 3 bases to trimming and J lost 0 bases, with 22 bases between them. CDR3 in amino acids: CASSPQEGARPTSTDTQYF. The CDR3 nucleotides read TGTGCCAGCTCACCCCAGGAGGGTGCAAGGCCAACTAGCACAGATACGCAGTATTTT.

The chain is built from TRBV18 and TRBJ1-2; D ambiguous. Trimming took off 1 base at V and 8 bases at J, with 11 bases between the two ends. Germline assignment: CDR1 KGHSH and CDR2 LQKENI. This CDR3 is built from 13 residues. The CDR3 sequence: CASSPQGWKGYTF. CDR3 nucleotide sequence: TGTGCCAGCTCACCACAGGGATGGAAGGGCTACACCTTC.

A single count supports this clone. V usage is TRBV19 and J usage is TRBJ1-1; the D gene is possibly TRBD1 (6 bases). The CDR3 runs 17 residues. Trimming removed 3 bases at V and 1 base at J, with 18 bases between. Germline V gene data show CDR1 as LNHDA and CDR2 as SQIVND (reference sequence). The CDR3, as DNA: TGTGCCAGTAGTATGTTAGATCTCGGACAGCGGAACACTGAAGCTTTCTTT. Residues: CASSMLDLGQRNTEAFF. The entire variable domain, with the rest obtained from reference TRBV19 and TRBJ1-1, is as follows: DGGITQSPKYLFRKEGQNVTLSCEQNLNHDAMYWYRQDPGQGLRLIYYSQIVNDFQKGDIAEGYSVSREKKESFPLTVTSAQKNPTAFYLCASSMLDLGQRNTEAFFGQGTRLTVV.

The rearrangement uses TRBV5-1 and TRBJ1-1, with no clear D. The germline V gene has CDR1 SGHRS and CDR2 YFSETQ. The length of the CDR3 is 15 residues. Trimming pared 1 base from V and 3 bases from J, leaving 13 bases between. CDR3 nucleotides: TGCGCCAGCAGCTTGAGAGGCTCTTGGGACACTGAAGCTTTCTTT. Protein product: CASSLRGSWDTEAFF.

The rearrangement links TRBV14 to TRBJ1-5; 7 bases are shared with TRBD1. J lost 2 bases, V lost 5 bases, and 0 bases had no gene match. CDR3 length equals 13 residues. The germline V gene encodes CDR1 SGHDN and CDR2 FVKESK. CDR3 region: CASSGQGNQPQHF. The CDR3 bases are TGTGCCAGCAGCGGACAGGGCAATCAGCCCCAGCATTTT.

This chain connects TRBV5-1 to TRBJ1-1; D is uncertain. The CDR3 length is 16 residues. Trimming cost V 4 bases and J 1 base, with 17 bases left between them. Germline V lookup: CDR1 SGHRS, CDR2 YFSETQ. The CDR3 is CASSLRPTGSNTEAFF. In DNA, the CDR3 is TGCGCCAGCAGCCTGAGGCCGACGGGATCGAACACTGAAGCTTTCTTT.

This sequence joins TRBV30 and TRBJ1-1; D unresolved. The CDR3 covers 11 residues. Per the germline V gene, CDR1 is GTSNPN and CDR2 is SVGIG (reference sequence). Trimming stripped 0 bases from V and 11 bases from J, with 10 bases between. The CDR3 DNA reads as TGTGCCTGGAGTGTAAAGGATCTGGCTTTCTTT. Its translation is CAWSVKDLAFF.

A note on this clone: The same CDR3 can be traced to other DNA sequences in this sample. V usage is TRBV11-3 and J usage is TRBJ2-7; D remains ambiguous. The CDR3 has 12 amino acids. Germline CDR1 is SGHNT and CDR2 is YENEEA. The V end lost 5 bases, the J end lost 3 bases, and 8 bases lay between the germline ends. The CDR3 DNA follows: TGTGCCAGCAGCCCTCGTAGCTACGAGCAGTACTTC. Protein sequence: CASSPRSYEQYF.

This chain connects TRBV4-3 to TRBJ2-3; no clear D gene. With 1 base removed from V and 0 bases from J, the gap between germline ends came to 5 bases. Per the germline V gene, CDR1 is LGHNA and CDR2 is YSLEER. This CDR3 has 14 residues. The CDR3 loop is CASSQVDSTDTQYF. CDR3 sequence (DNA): TGCGCCAGCAGCCAAGTCGACAGCACAGATACGCAGTATTTT.